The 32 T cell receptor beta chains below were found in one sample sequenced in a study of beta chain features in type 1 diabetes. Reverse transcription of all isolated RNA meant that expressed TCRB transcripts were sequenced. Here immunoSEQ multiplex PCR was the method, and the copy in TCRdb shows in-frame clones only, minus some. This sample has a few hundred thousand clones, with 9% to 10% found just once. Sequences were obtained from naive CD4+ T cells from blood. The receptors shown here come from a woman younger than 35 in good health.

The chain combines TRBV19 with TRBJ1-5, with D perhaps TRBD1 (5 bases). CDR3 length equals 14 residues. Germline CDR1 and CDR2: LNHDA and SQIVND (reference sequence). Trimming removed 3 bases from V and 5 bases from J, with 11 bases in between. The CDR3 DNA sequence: TGTGCCAGTAGTATTCTAGGGGTTCATCAGCCCCAGCATTTT. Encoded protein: CASSILGVHQPQHF.

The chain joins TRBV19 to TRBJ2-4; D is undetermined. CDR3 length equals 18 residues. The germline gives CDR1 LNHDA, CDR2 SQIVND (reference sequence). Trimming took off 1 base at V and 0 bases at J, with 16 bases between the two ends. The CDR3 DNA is TGTGCCAGTAGTATAGGAGGCCAGCCCTTGATAGCCAAAAACATTCAGTACTTC. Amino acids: CASSIGGQPLIAKNIQYF.

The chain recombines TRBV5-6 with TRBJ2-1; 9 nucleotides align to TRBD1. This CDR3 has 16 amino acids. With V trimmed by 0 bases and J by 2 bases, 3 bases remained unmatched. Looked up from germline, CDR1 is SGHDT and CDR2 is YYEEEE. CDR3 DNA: TGTGCCAGCAGCTTGGGGACAGGGGACCCCTACAATGAGCAGTTCTTC. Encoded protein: CASSLGTGDPYNEQFF.

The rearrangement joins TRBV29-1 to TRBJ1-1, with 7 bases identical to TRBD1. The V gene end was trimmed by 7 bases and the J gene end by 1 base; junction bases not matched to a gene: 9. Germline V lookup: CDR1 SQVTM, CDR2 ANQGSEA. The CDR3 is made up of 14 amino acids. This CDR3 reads CSAERDSSNTEAFF. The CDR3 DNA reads TGCAGCGCCGAGAGGGACAGCTCGAACACTGAAGCTTTCTTT.

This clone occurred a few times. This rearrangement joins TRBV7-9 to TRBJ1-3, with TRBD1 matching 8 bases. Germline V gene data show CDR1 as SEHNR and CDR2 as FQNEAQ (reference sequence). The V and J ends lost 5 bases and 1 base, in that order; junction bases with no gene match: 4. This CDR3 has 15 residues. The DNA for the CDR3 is TGTGCCAGCAGCCCGCGGACAGGGTCTGGAAACACCATATATTTT. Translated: CASSPRTGSGNTIYF. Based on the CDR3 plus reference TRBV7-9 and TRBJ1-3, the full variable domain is DTGVSQNPRHKITKRGQNVTFRCDPISEHNRLYWYRQTLGQGPEFLTYFQNEAQLEKSRLLSDRFSAERPKGSFSTLEIQRTEQGDSAMYLCASSPRTGSGNTIYFGEGSWLTVV.

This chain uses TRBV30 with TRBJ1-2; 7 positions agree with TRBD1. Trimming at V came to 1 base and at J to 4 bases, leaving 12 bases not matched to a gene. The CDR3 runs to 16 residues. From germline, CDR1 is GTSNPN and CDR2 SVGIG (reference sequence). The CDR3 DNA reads TGTGCCTGGAGTGAAGACCGACAGGGCCGGGTCTATGGCTACACCTTC. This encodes CAWSEDRQGRVYGYTF. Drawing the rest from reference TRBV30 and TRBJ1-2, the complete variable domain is SQTIHQWPATLVQPVGSPLSLECTVEGTSNPNLYWYRQAAGRGLQLLFYSVGIGQISSEVPQNLSASRPQDRQFILSSKKLLLSDSGFYLCAWSEDRQGRVYGYTFGSGTRLTVV.

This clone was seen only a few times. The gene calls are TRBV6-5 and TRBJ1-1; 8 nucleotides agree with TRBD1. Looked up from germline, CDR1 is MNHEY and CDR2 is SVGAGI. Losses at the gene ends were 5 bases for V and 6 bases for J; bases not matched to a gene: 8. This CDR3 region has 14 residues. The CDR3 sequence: CASSHRGGRSEAFF. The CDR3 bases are TGTGCCAGCAGTCACAGGGGGGGTAGGTCTGAAGCTTTCTTT.

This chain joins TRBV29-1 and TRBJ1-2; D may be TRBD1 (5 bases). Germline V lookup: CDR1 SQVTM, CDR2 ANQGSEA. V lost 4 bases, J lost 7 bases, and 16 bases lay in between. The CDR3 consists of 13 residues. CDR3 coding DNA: TGCAGCGTTGGTGGGGGGGAAAGGAGTGGCTACACCTTC. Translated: CSVGGGERSGYTF.

CDR3 loop: CASSEMEGTYEQYF. The CDR3 nucleotides read TGTGCCAGCAGTGAGATGGAGGGGACCTACGAGCAGTACTTC. The V and J genes are TRBV25-1 and TRBJ2-7; D may be TRBD2 (6 bases). The V gene lost 3 bases and the J gene lost 2 bases, with 11 bases spanning the gap. The CDR3 length is 14 residues. Germline CDR1 is MGHDK and CDR2 is SYGVNS.

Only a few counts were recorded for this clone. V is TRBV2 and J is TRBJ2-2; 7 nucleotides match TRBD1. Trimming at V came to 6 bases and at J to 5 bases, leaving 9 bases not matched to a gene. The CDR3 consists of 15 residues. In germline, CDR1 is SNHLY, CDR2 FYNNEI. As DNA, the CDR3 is TGTGCCAGCAGGGAGACAGGGATACAAACCGGGGAGCTGTTTTTT. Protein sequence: CASRETGIQTGELFF. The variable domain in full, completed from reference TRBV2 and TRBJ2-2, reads EPEVTQTPSHQVTQMGQEVILRCVPISNHLYFYWYRQILGQKVEFLVSFYNNEISEKSEIFDDQFSVERPDGSNFTLKIRSTKLEDSAMYFCASRETGIQTGELFFGEGSRLTVL.

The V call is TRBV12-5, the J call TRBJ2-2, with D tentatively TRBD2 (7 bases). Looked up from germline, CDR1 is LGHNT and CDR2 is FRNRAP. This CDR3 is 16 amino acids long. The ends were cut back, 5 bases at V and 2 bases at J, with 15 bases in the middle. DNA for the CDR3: TGTGCTAGTGGTAGGGGGGGTGGAGGAAACACCGGGGAGCTGTTTTTT. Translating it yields CASGRGGGGNTGELFF.

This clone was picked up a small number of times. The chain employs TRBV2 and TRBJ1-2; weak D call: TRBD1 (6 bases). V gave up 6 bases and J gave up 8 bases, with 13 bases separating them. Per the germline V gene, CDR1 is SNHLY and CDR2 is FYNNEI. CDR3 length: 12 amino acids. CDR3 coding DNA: TGTGCCAGCAGCTTCGGGGGGCGAGGCTACACCTTC. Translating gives CASSFGGRGYTF. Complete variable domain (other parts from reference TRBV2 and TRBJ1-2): EPEVTQTPSHQVTQMGQEVILRCVPISNHLYFYWYRQILGQKVEFLVSFYNNEISEKSEIFDDQFSVERPDGSNFTLKIRSTKLEDSAMYFCASSFGGRGYTFGSGTRLTVV.

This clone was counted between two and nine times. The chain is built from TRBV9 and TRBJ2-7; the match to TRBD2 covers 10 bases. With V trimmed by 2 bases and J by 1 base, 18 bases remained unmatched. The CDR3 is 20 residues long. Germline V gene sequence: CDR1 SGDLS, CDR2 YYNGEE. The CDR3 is CASSVGIASGSLGRSYEQYF. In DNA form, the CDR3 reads TGTGCCAGCAGCGTTGGAATCGCTAGCGGGAGTCTGGGAAGGTCCTACGAGCAGTACTTC.

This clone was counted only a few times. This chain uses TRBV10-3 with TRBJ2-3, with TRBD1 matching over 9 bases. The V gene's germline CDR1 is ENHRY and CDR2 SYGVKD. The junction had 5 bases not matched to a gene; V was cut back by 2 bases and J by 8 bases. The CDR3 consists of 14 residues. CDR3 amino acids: CAISEGGGQGTQYF. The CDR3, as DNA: TGTGCCATCAGTGAGGGCGGGGGACAGGGTACGCAGTATTTT.

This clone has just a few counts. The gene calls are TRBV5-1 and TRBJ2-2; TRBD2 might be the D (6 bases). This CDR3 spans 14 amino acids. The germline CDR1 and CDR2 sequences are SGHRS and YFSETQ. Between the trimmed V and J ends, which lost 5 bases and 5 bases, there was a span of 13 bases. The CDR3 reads CASSMEGTTGELFF. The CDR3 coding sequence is TGCGCCAGCAGTATGGAGGGAACTACCGGGGAGCTGTTTTTT.

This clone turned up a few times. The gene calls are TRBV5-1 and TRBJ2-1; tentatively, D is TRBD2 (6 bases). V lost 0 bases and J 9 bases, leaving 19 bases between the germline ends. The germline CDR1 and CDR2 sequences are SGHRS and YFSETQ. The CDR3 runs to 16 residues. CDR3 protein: CASSLVGPRLVSEQFF. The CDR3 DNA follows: TGCGCCAGCAGCTTGGTTGGCCCCCGACTAGTCAGTGAGCAGTTCTTC.

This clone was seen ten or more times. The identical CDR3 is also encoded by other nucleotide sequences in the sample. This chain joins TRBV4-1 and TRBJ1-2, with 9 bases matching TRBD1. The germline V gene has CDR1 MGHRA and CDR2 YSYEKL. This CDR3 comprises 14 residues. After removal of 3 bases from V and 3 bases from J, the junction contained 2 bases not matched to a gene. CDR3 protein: CASSHTGGDYGYTF. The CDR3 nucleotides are TGCGCCAGCAGCCATACAGGGGGCGACTATGGCTACACCTTC.

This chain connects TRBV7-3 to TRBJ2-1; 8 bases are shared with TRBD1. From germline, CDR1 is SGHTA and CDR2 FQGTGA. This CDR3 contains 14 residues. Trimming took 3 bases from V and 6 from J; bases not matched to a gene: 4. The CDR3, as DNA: TGTGCCAGCAGCTTTCTTGGACAGGGCAATGAGCAGTTCTTC. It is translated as CASSFLGQGNEQFF.

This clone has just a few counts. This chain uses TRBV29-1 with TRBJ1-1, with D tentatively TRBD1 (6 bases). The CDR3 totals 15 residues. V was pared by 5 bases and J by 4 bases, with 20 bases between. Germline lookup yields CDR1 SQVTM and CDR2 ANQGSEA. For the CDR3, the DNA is TGCAGCGTTACTACAGGGCTGCCGAGGGTCACTGAAGCTTTCTTT. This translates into CSVTTGLPRVTEAFF.

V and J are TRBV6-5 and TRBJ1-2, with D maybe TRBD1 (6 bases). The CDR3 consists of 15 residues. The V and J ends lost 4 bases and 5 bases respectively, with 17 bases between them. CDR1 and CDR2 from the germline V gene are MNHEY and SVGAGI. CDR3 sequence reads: CASSFHQGSFYGYTF. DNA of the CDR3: TGTGCCAGCAGTTTTCACCAGGGGAGTTTTTATGGCTACACCTTC.

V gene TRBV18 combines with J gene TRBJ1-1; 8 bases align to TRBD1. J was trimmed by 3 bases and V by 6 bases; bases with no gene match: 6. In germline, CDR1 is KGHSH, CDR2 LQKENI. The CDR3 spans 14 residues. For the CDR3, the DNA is TGTGCCAGCTCCCTAGGACAGGGTGACACTGAAGCTTTCTTT. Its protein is CASSLGQGDTEAFF.

As DNA, the CDR3 is TGTGCCAGCAGCCGTGGGGCAGGGGATGGCTACACCTTC. Amino acid sequence: CASSRGAGDGYTF. The chain recombines TRBV5-6 with TRBJ1-2, with a possible D match to TRBD1 (6 bases). The CDR3 sequence is 13 residues long. The V and J ends lost 4 bases and 6 bases respectively, with 13 bases between them. The germline V gene encodes CDR1 SGHDT and CDR2 YYEEEE.

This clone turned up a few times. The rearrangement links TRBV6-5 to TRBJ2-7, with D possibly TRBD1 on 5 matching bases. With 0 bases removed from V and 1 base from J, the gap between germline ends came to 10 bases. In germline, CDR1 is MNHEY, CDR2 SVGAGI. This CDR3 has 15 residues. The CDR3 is CASSYSRGDSYEQYF. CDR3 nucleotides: TGTGCCAGCAGTTACTCAAGGGGTGATTCCTACGAGCAGTACTTC.

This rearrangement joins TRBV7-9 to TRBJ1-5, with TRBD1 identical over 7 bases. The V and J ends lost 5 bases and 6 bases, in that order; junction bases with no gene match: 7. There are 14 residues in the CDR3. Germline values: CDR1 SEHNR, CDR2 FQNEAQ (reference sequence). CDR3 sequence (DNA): TGTGCCAGCAGCACGGGACAGAGAAGTCAGCCCCAGCATTTT. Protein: CASSTGQRSQPQHF.

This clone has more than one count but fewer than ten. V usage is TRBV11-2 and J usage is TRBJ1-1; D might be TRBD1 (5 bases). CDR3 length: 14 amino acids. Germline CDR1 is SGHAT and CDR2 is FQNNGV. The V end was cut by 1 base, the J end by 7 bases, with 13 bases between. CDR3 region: CASSLVLGRGEAFF. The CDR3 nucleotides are TGTGCCAGCAGCTTAGTACTGGGGCGCGGTGAAGCTTTCTTT.

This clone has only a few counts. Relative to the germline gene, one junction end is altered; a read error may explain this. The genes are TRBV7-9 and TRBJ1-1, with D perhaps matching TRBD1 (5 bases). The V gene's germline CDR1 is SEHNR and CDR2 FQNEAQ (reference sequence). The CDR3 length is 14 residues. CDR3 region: CASSLAQGVTEAFF. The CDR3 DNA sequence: TGTGCCAGTAGCTTAGCGCAGGGTGTGACTGAAGCTTTCTTT.

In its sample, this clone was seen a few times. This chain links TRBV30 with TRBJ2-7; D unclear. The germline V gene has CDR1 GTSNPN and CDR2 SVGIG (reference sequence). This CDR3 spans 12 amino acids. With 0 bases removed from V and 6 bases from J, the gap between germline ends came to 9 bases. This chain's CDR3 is CAWSVSRVEQYF. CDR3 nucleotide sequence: TGTGCCTGGAGTGTGTCCCGGGTCGAGCAGTACTTC.

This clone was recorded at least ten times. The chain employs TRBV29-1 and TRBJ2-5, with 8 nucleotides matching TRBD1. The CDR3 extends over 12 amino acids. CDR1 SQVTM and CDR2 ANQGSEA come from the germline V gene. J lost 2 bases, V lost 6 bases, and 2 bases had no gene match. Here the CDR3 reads CSVHRGQETQYF. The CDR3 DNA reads TGCAGCGTCCACAGGGGGCAAGAGACCCAGTACTTC.

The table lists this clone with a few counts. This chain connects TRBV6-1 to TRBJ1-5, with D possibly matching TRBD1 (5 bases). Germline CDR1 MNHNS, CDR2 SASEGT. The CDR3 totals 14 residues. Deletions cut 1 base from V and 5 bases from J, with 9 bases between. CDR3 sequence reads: CASSEGRVDQPQHF. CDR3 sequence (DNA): TGTGCCAGCAGTGAAGGCAGGGTGGATCAGCCCCAGCATTTT.

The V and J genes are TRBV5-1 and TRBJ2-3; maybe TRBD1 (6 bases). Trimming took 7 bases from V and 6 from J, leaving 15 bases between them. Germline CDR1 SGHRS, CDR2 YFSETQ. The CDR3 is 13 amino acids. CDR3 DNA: TGCGCCAGCCAACAGGGTTGGAGGGATACGCAGTATTTT. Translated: CASQQGWRDTQYF. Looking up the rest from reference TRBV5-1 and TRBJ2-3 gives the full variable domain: KAGVTQTPRYLIKTRGQQVTLSCSPISGHRSVSWYQQTPGQGLQFLFEYFSETQRNKGNFPGRFSGRQFSNSRSEMNVSTLELGDSALYLCASQQGWRDTQYFGPGTRLTVL.

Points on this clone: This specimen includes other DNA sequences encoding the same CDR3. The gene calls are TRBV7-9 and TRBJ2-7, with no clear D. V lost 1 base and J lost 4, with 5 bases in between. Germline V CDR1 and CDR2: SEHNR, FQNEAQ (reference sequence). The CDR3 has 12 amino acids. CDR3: CASSLGQYEQYF. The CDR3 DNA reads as TGTGCCAGCAGCTTAGGTCAATACGAGCAGTACTTC.

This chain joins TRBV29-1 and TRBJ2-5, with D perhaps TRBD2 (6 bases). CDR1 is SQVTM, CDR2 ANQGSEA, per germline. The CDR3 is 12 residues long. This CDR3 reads CTASGGQETQYF. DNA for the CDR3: TGCACCGCTTCCGGGGGTCAAGAGACCCAGTACTTC.